This T cell receptor (beta chain) is drawn from a study of OX40 agonist ivuxolimab in advanced cancers. Looking at the study overall: Patients' therapy was ivuxolimab, an antibody that acts as an agonist of OX40 (CD134). Study-wide points: Normalized T-cell clonal expansion was also low in a subset of nonresponders.

For this clone: Its antigen is still unknown.

The germline gives CDR1 SEHNR, CDR2 FQNEAQ (reference sequence). The V gene end was trimmed by 2 bases and the J gene end by 0 bases; junction bases not matched to a gene: 10. The CDR3 loop spans 17 amino acids. The data were produced by immunoSEQ multiplex PCR, yet TCRdb's version contains in-frame clones alone and is incomplete. The sample includes around 40,000 clones, roughly 86% of them seen just once. The V and J genes are TRBV7-9 and TRBJ2-7; 7 bases are shared with TRBD1. Sequenced material: CD4+ or CD8+ T cells sorted from blood, taken in a trial of the OX40 agonist ivuxolimab. The clonotype originates from an adult with an advanced solid tumor such as melanoma, head and neck, liver or kidney cancer. CDR3 region: CASSLPEGQESSYEQYV. CDR3 coding DNA: TGTGCCAGCAGCTTACCTGAAGGACAGGAGAGCTCCTACGAGCAGTACGTC.